What follows are 9 T cell receptor beta chains derived from one specimen sequenced in a study of monozygotic twins with inflammatory bowel disease. TCRdb re-called the 5' RACE reads; one entry per CDR3 protein, DNA not given. The listing records around 40,000 distinct CDR3 sequences. Sequencing was performed on blood. These receptors were collected from a human donor with ulcerative colitis or Crohn's disease, or a healthy co-twin of an affected twin (not recorded which).

The J gene is TRBJ1-2, the V gene TRBV12-3 or TRBV12-4; TCRdb picks TRBD1, but there is no DNA to check that call. The CDR3 covers 13 residues. The CDR3 here is CASANGQAYGYTF.

The chain has TRBV7-8 and TRBJ2-7. The V gene's germline CDR1 is SGHVS and CDR2 FQNEAQ. The CDR3 covers 14 residues. The CDR3 sequence: CASRHNSIPYEQYF. Full variable domain (remainder filled in from reference TRBV7-8 and TRBJ2-7): GAGVSQSPRYKVAKRGQDVALRCDPISGHVSLFWYQQALGQGPEFLTYFQNEAQLDKSGLPSDRFFAERPEGSVSTLKIQRTQQEDSAVYLCASRHNSIPYEQYFGPGTRLTVT.

CDR3: CASSLERSSETQYF. The rearrangement joins TRBV5-4 to TRBJ2-5. The CDR3 contains 14 residues. Germline V CDR1 and CDR2: SGHNT, YYREEE (reference sequence).

The chain carries TRBV10-3 and TRBJ2-1; as DNA is missing, the TRBD1 call by TCRdb cannot be tested. CDR3 length: 12 residues. Germline V lookup: CDR1 ENHRY, CDR2 SYGVKD. This chain's CDR3 is CASNRGGNEQFF.

The gene calls are TRBV5-1 and TRBJ1-1. The CDR3 covers 15 residues. Germline V CDR1 and CDR2: SGHRS, YFSETQ. This CDR3 reads CASSLASGWDTEAFF.

V gene TRBV20-1 combines with J gene TRBJ2-2; TCRdb designates TRBD1, a call that cannot be tested without DNA. Germline assignment: CDR1 DFQATT and CDR2 SNEGSKA (reference sequence). This CDR3 has 15 amino acids. CDR3 region: CSARQGAYNTGELFF.

This chain connects TRBV6-1 to TRBJ2-1. The CDR3 contains 14 residues. Germline loops: CDR1 MNHNS, CDR2 SASEGT. The CDR3 reads CATKKRSSYNEQFF.

The CDR3 here is CASSQVGANSPLHF. The rearrangement joins TRBV3-1 to TRBJ1-6. Germline V gene sequence: CDR1 LGHDT, CDR2 YNNKEL (reference sequence). The CDR3 has 14 amino acids.

The chain joins TRBV5-1 to TRBJ1-4; TCRdb's D call of TRBD1 is untestable without DNA. CDR1 SGHRS and CDR2 YFSETQ come from the germline V gene. The CDR3 runs 14 residues. The chain's CDR3 is CASQTGTGDEKLFF.